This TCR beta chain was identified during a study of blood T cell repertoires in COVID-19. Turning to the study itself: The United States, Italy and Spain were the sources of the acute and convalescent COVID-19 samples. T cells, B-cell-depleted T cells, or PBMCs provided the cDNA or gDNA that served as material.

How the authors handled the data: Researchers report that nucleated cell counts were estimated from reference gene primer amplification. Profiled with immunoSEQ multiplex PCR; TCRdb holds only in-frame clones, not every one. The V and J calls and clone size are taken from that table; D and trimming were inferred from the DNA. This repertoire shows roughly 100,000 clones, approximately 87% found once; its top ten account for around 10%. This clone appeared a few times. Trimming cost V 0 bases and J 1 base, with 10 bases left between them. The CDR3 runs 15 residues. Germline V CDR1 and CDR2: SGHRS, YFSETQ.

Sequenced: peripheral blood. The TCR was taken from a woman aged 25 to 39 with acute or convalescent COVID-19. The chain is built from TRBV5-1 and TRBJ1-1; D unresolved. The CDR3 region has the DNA TGCGCCAGCAGCTTGGATGGCGCAGGGAACACTGAAGCTTTCTTT. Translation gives CASSLDGAGNTEAFF. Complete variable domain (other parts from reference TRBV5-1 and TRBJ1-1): KAGVTQTPRYLIKTRGQQVTLSCSPISGHRSVSWYQQTPGQGLQFLFEYFSETQRNKGNFPGRFSGRQFSNSRSEMNVSTLELGDSALYLCASSLDGAGNTEAFFGQGTRLTVV.